This section outlines one T cell receptor beta chain sequence together with its context. The sample holds one count of this clone. There is no known antigen for this receptor. Per-base quality was not reported, and no clone a single base away is much larger than it. High-throughput TCRbeta CDR3 sequencing of frozen genomic DNA was performed by immunoSEQ, including PCR amplification, mapping, bias correction and internal controls. Under the source paper's analysis protocol: Only productive rearrangements were retained, with each unique TCRbeta sequence defined by its CDR3 nucleotide sequence together with its V and J gene. For a sequence to be called donor-reactive, it needed a frequency of at least 0.01% and at least 5-fold expansion in CFSE-low cells compared with unstimulated pre-transplant cells. To ensure at least 90% detection power, minimum frequency thresholds were set for each subject based on that subject's lowest-template unstimulated sample. Repertoire turnover was measured by Jensen-Shannon divergence between the top 1000 TCRbeta sequences post- and pre-transplant. Changes in detection of donor-reactive sequences were assessed with two-sided Fisher's exact tests. Imported from immuneACCESS, the table was reduced by TCRdb to in-frame sequences with V and J called. These copies leave out some clones; in studies compared against another copy, an unresolved V gene accounts for under half, and the cause of the remainder is not known. V, J and clone size are taken as reported in that table, and D and trimming were inferred from the DNA itself. Here the sample has more than 70,000 clones; around four fifths occur a single time. The top ten clonotypes cover roughly 3% of the sample.

Thawed unstimulated PBMCs were stained for CD3, CD4 and CD8 and FACS-sorted into CD3+CD4+ and CD3+CD8+ populations. All 8 studied subjects were randomized to immunosuppression withdrawal. Genomic DNA was isolated with the Qiagen DNeasy Blood and Tissue Kit. The record originates from a study of T cell clones after liver transplantation (dated by TCRdb to the late 2010s). Some background on the complete study: ITN030ST, the source of the samples, was a randomized trial that attempted immunosuppression withdrawal within 2 years of liver transplantation. Blood samples were collected pre-transplant, pre-randomization before withdrawal, and post-randomization after either complete withdrawal or failed withdrawal. Tolerance was defined as complete immunosuppression withdrawal for at least one year with no rise in liver enzymes beyond twice the upper limit of normal. The subjects received no induction therapy and were kept on standard immunosuppression until randomization at 12-24 months post-transplant. As an antigen-independent comparator for the donor-reactive sequences, third party-reactive TCRbeta sequences from pre-transplant MLRs were identified as well. Donor-reactive T cell clones were identified by TCRbeta sequencing after a pre-transplant mixed lymphocyte reaction and then tracked in post-transplant blood. Of the eight recipients, three were HCV-positive, while the remaining recipients had been transplanted for non-autoimmune, non-viral indications. Of the 8 liver transplant recipients making up the studied cohort, 3 were classified as tolerant and 5 as non-tolerant. Study-wide findings and limitations: When repertoire turnover was accounted for, significantly reduced detection of donor-reactive sequences was found in 7 of 8 subjects for CD4 and in 8 of 8 subjects for CD8. Because of small, heterogeneous patient numbers and non-standardized post-transplant time points, the conclusions were only preliminary. Because no allograft tissue specimens were available, donor-reactive T cells may have migrated into the graft instead of being deleted. Low numbers of available donor cells limited the measurable donor-reactive repertoire in two subjects. Donor-reactive sequences decreased more than third party-reactive sequences, which suggests partial antigen-specific deletion that was not related to withdrawal success. Circulating donor-reactive CD4 TCRbeta sequences fell significantly post-transplant in most of the 8 subjects, irrespective of tolerance or HCV status.

Based on the germline V gene, the CDR1 and CDR2 sequences are SNHLY and FYNNEI. The CDR3 starts with the cysteine, ends with the phenylalanine, and has 12 residues. The retained sequence is limited to the CDR3, 36 bases, with the frame set at the first base. V lost 8 bases and J lost 10 bases, and the count of bases not matched to a germline gene is 10. The sample consisted of CD4+ T cells from blood, taken at the 22-month timepoint. The TCR sequence derives from a human patient who received a liver transplant. After a transplant, some T cells may have been passed on by the graft donor. The chain is made from TRBV2 and TRBJ2-7, with 8 bases aligning to TRBD2. The CDR3 loop reads CASGRSGLEQYF. The DNA sequence is TGTGCCAGCGGACGTTCGGGACTAGAACAGTACTTC.